This TCR beta chain was identified during a study of blood T cell repertoires in COVID-19. Study-wide context: Sites across the United States, Italy and Spain contributed samples from acute and convalescent COVID-19. Nucleic acid was either cDNA or gDNA, and it came from T cells, B-cell-depleted T cells, or PBMCs.

Trimming left V 5 bases short and J 8 bases short, with 7 bases between. Germline loops: CDR1 SGHNT, CDR2 YENEEA. The CDR3 consists of 11 residues. Source study methods: The assay estimated nucleated cells by amplifying reference gene primers. Produced via immunoSEQ multiplex PCR; TCRdb's table is partial and in-frame only. V and J calls and clone size follow that table, whereas D and trimming were derived from the DNA. Found here are more than 150,000 clones, roughly 79% of them singletons; the top ten hold around 12%. This receptor was taken from a woman aged 80 or over with COVID-19, enrolled during active disease. This chain uses TRBV11-3 with TRBJ1-3; TRBD1 is a possible D gene (5 bases). Sequenced material: peripheral blood. CDR3 sequence (DNA): TGTGCCAGCAGCCAAGGGGACACCATATATTTT. Translation: CASSQGDTIYF.